This T cell receptor (beta chain) was identified in a study of blood T cell repertoires in COVID-19. Only in-frame clones appear in the TCRdb table, and some are missing; sequencing was by immunoSEQ multiplex PCR. The repertoire includes about 170,000 clones, around 87% of them detected once, and 2% to 3% sits in the top ten. The CDR3 is made up of 14 amino acids. From germline, CDR1 is SGHRS and CDR2 YFSETQ. V was cut by 0 bases and J by 8 bases, with 12 bases left in between. The chain employs TRBV5-1 and TRBJ1-5; D gene unclear. Sequenced material: peripheral blood. The source is a woman over 75 with COVID-19, enrolled during active disease. This CDR3 reads CASSLGSGVKPQHF. In DNA, the CDR3 is TGCGCCAGCAGCTTGGGTTCGGGAGTAAAGCCCCAGCATTTT.